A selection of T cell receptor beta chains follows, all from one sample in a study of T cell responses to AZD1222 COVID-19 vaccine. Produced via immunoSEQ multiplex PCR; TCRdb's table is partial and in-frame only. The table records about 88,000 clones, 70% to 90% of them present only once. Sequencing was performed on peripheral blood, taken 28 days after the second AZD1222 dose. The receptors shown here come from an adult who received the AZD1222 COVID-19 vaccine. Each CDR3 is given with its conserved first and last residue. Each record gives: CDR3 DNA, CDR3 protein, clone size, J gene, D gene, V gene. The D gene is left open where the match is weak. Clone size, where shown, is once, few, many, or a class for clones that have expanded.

CDR3nt: TGCGCCAGCAGCCACGCCGGGGTAGACCGGGAAAAACTGTTTTTT
CDR3aa: CASSHAGVDREKLFF
abundance: -
j_gene: TRBJ1-4
d_gene: -
v_gene: TRBV4-1

CDR3nt: TGTGCCAGCAGCTTAGACAAGTATAGCAATCAGCCCCAGCATTTT
CDR3aa: CASSLDKYSNQPQHF
abundance: -
j_gene: TRBJ1-5
d_gene: -
v_gene: TRBV7-2

CDR3nt: TGTGCCAGCTCAACCCTCCGGACAGGGGACCCAACCATGAACACTGAAGCTTTCTTT
CDR3aa: CASSTLRTGDPTMNTEAFF
abundance: -
j_gene: TRBJ1-1
d_gene: TRBD1
v_gene: TRBV18

CDR3nt: TGTGCCAGCAGCCCCACACGAGGACAGGGGGATGGCTACACCTTC
CDR3aa: CASSPTRGQGDGYTF
abundance: -
j_gene: TRBJ1-2
d_gene: TRBD1
v_gene: TRBV7-8

CDR3nt: TGTGCCAGCACCAAAAGCGCGGGGGCGAACGAGCAGTACTTC
CDR3aa: CASTKSAGANEQYF
abundance: -
j_gene: TRBJ2-7
d_gene: -
v_gene: TRBV6-5

CDR3nt: TGTGCCAGCAGCTGGGACAGGGGAAATTCACCCCTCCACTTT
CDR3aa: CASSWDRGNSPLHF
abundance: -
j_gene: TRBJ1-6
d_gene: TRBD1
v_gene: TRBV11-2

CDR3nt: TGTGCCAGCCTCTTGGGACAGGGGAGCTACGAGCAGTACTTC
CDR3aa: CASLLGQGSYEQYF
abundance: -
j_gene: TRBJ2-7
d_gene: TRBD1
v_gene: TRBV6-7

CDR3nt: TGTGCCAGCAGTGACTCAGATGGGGCAGACATGAACACTGAAGCTTTCTTT
CDR3aa: CASSDSDGADMNTEAFF
abundance: -
j_gene: TRBJ1-1
d_gene: -
v_gene: TRBV25-1

CDR3nt: TGTGCCAGCAGTAGAGATACCGGGGAGCTGTTTTTT
CDR3aa: CASSRDTGELFF
abundance: -
j_gene: TRBJ2-2
d_gene: -
v_gene: TRBV2

CDR3nt: TGTGCCAGCTCTCTCCAGCAGGTCCGGGAAAACTCTGGAAACACCATATATTTT
CDR3aa: CASSLQQVRENSGNTIYF
abundance: -
j_gene: TRBJ1-3
d_gene: -
v_gene: TRBV18

CDR3nt: TGTGCCAGCAGCCAAGAAGGAGGGGGGAATGAGCAGTTCTTC
CDR3aa: CASSQEGGGNEQFF
abundance: -
j_gene: TRBJ2-1
d_gene: -
v_gene: TRBV3-1/TRBV3-2

CDR3nt: TGTGCCAGCAGCTTAGATAGAGGAGGCTACACCTTC
CDR3aa: CASSLDRGGYTF
abundance: -
j_gene: TRBJ1-2
d_gene: -
v_gene: TRBV11-2

CDR3nt: TGTGCCAGCAGCCGGGCGGGACAAAATTCACCCCTCCACTTT
CDR3aa: CASSRAGQNSPLHF
abundance: few
j_gene: TRBJ1-6
d_gene: -
v_gene: TRBV6-5

CDR3nt: TGTGCCAGCAGTTACCAGGGCCGTAACTATGGCTACACCTTC
CDR3aa: CASSYQGRNYGYTF
abundance: -
j_gene: TRBJ1-2
d_gene: -
v_gene: TRBV6-5

CDR3nt: TGCAGCGCCGACGGACAGCAGACTGGGAGCTACACCTTC
CDR3aa: CSADGQQTGSYTF
abundance: -
j_gene: TRBJ1-2
d_gene: -
v_gene: TRBV29-1

CDR3nt: TGTGCCAGCACCGAGACAGGGATAAATCAGCCCCAGCATTTT
CDR3aa: CASTETGINQPQHF
abundance: once
j_gene: TRBJ1-5
d_gene: TRBD1
v_gene: TRBV2

CDR3nt: TGTGCCAGCTCACCACCTGAGGGATTGAACTATGGCTACACCTTC
CDR3aa: CASSPPEGLNYGYTF
abundance: -
j_gene: TRBJ1-2
d_gene: -
v_gene: TRBV18

CDR3nt: TGTGCCAGCCGACCCTCGTGGAACACTGAAGCTTTCTTT
CDR3aa: CASRPSWNTEAFF
abundance: -
j_gene: TRBJ1-1
d_gene: -
v_gene: TRBV12-3/TRBV12-4

CDR3nt: TGTGCCAGCAGGGACAGGCCGTATGAAGCTTTCTTT
CDR3aa: CASRDRPYEAFF
abundance: -
j_gene: TRBJ1-1
d_gene: TRBD1
v_gene: TRBV6-5

CDR3nt: TGTGCCAGTAGTATACCGACAGGGGCTGGCTATGGCTACACCTTC
CDR3aa: CASSIPTGAGYGYTF
abundance: -
j_gene: TRBJ1-2
d_gene: TRBD1
v_gene: TRBV19

CDR3nt: TGTGCCAGCAGTGATCCCGGACTAGCCAAAAACATTCAGTACTTC
CDR3aa: CASSDPGLAKNIQYF
abundance: -
j_gene: TRBJ2-4
d_gene: -
v_gene: TRBV6-1

CDR3nt: TGCGCCAGCAGCTGGGGCACAAACACTGAAGCTTTCTTT
CDR3aa: CASSWGTNTEAFF
abundance: -
j_gene: TRBJ1-1
d_gene: -
v_gene: TRBV5-1

CDR3nt: TGTGCCAGCAGAAATGGGGGGAATGAAAAACTGTTTTTT
CDR3aa: CASRNGGNEKLFF
abundance: -
j_gene: TRBJ1-4
d_gene: -
v_gene: TRBV11-2

CDR3nt: TGTGCCAGCAGTCGGCAGGGCTCTGGAAACACCATATATTTT
CDR3aa: CASSRQGSGNTIYF
abundance: -
j_gene: TRBJ1-3
d_gene: -
v_gene: TRBV5-4

CDR3nt: TGTGCCAGCAGTTCCGGACAGTTGCTGTTTTTT
CDR3aa: CASSSGQLLFF
abundance: -
j_gene: TRBJ1-4
d_gene: -
v_gene: TRBV12-3/TRBV12-4

CDR3nt: TGTGCCAGCAGAGTACCGGGACTGGGCGAGCAGTACTTC
CDR3aa: CASRVPGLGEQYF
abundance: -
j_gene: TRBJ2-7
d_gene: -
v_gene: TRBV2